The 20 T cell receptor beta chains reported below all come from one sample, sequenced in a study of molecular identifiers for immune sequencing clone quantification. TCRdb redid the calling of the PCR reads with MiXCR, one entry per CDR3 protein. The table has about 12,000 distinct CDR3 sequences, 16% seen once. Sequencing was done on a sample of naive CD8+ T cells from blood, with Jurkat cell RNA spiked in. Regarding subset: FACS-sorted CD8+CD4-CCR7+CD45RA+ naive T cells. These receptors originate from a human donor in good health. Some libraries in this study had Jurkat cell RNA spiked in.

This clonotype is medium-sized within its sample. The chain recombines TRBV30 with TRBJ1-1; 9 positions agree with TRBD1. Germline loops: CDR1 GTSNPN, CDR2 SVGIG (reference sequence). CDR3 size: 15 residues. With 2 bases clipped from V and 4 bases from J, the junction kept 8 bases outside the gene matches. Here the CDR3 DNA reads TGTGCCTGGAGTCCAAGAACAGGGGGCCGCACTGAAGCTTTCTTT. Encoded protein: CAWSPRTGGRTEAFF.

In this sample, this clonotype is medium-sized. The genes are TRBV28 and TRBJ1-1; possibly TRBD1 for D (5 bases). This CDR3 has 16 residues. The V gene's germline CDR1 is MDHEN and CDR2 SYDVKM. V lost 2 bases and J 0 bases, leaving 13 bases between the germline ends. The CDR3 is CASSLRADSLNTEAFF. The CDR3 region has the DNA TGTGCCAGCAGTTTAAGGGCCGACAGCCTGAACACTGAAGCTTTCTTT.

This clonotype was found many times. The V gene is TRBV24-1, the J gene TRBJ2-7; unclear D gene. This CDR3 region has 13 residues. From germline, CDR1 is KGHDR and CDR2 SFDVKD. The V end lost 5 bases, the J end lost 0 bases, and 7 bases lay between the germline ends. CDR3 DNA sequence: TGTGCCACCAGTGGCCAGGACTCCTACGAGCAGTACTTC. This gives the protein CATSGQDSYEQYF.

This clonotype appeared many times. V usage is TRBV16 and J usage is TRBJ2-3; weak D call: TRBD2 (6 bases). Germline V gives CDR1 KGHSY, CDR2 FQNENV. The CDR3 is made up of 14 amino acids. Trimming removed 4 bases at V and 2 bases at J, with 10 bases between. CDR3 sequence reads: CASSPGTDTDTQYF. In DNA form, the CDR3 reads TGTGCCAGCAGCCCTGGGACTGACACAGATACGCAGTATTTT.

On this clonotype: One base away lies a much larger clone, so this may be a sequencing read error. V is TRBV9 and J is TRBJ2-5; a possible D gene is TRBD1 (6 bases). The length of the CDR3 is 15 residues. The germline V gene encodes CDR1 SGDLS and CDR2 YYNGEE. In DNA form, the CDR3 reads TGTGCCAGCAGCGTTTCCACAGGGTTGCAAGAGACCCAGTGCTTC. Protein: CASSVSTGLQETQCF.

This clonotype was observed many times. The V and J genes are TRBV19 and TRBJ2-7, with D perhaps matching TRBD1 (6 bases). There are 15 residues in the CDR3. The V and J ends lost 8 bases and 0 bases respectively, with 17 bases between them. Germline CDR1 reads LNHDA; CDR2 reads SQIVND (reference sequence). The CDR3 bases are TGTGCCAGTTCACAGGGTGTCGGAAGCTCCTACGAGCAGTACTTC. It yields the protein CASSQGVGSSYEQYF.

This clonotype is classed as medium-sized. This chain joins TRBV13 and TRBJ2-7, with D possibly called TRBD1 or TRBD2 (5 bases each). Trimming pared 5 bases from V and 2 bases from J, leaving 16 bases between. Germline CDR1 and CDR2: PRHDT and FYEKMQ (reference sequence). The CDR3 has 15 amino acids. The CDR3 loop reads CASSASGTDTYEQYF. The CDR3 bases are TGTGCCAGCAGCGCTTCCGGGACCGACACCTACGAGCAGTACTTC.

This clonotype appeared many times. This chain uses TRBV4-1 with TRBJ2-7; possibly TRBD1 for D (5 bases). CDR1 and CDR2 (germline): MGHRA, YSYEKL. Trimming left V 0 bases short and J 2 bases short, with 11 bases between. CDR3 length: 15 amino acids. CDR3 amino acids: CASSQDLHRPYEQYF. The CDR3 DNA reads TGCGCCAGCAGCCAAGATTTGCACAGGCCCTACGAGCAGTACTTC.

The CDR3 nucleotides are TGTGCCACCCACCCGGGGGAAGCTTTCTTT. Amino acids: CATHPGEAFF. The gene calls are TRBV24-1 and TRBJ1-1; no reliable D call. The germline V and J ends were trimmed by 9 bases and 8 bases, with 9 bases remaining between them. The CDR3 is 10 residues long. Germline V gene lookup returns CDR1 KGHDR and CDR2 SFDVKD.

Many counts were recorded for this clonotype. The chain employs TRBV12-3 or TRBV12-4 and TRBJ2-3; D gene ambiguous. The V and J ends lost 4 bases and 0 bases respectively, with 11 bases between them. This CDR3 is built from 15 residues. This CDR3 is CASSWFSPSTDTQYF. As DNA, the CDR3 is TGTGCCAGCAGTTGGTTCTCGCCTAGCACAGATACGCAGTATTTT.

This clonotype ranks as medium-sized (0.01 to 0.1%). The chain combines TRBV7-2 with TRBJ2-7; D is uncertain. The CDR3 is made up of 15 amino acids. Germline V gene data show CDR1 as SGHTA and CDR2 as FQGNSA. V shed 1 base and J shed 0 bases, with 10 bases lying between them. CDR3 DNA sequence: TGTGCCAGCAGCTTAGTAACCGATAGCTCCTACGAGCAGTACTTC. It yields the protein CASSLVTDSSYEQYF.

The V call is TRBV27, the J call TRBJ2-2; D unresolved. Germline-derived CDR1 and CDR2 are MNHEY and SMNVEV (reference sequence). The V gene lost 5 bases and the J gene lost 0 bases, with 10 bases spanning the gap. This CDR3 spans 15 amino acids. CDR3 sequence reads: CASSPSSANTGELFF. The DNA for the CDR3 is TGTGCCAGCAGTCCTTCATCCGCGAACACCGGGGAGCTGTTTTTT.

The genes are TRBV14 and TRBJ1-6, with D perhaps matching TRBD1 (6 bases). The length of the CDR3 is 18 residues. Trimming took 0 bases from V and 6 from J, leaving 18 bases between them. Germline CDR1 reads SGHDN; CDR2 reads FVKESK. The CDR3 DNA is TGTGCCAGCAGCCAAGATCTTGCGTGGAGGGGGTGTAATTCACCCCTCCACTTT. This codes for CASSQDLAWRGCNSPLHF.

This clonotype was seen at least ten times. The genes are TRBV4-1 and TRBJ2-7; 8 bases map to TRBD1. The CDR3 is made up of 15 amino acids. Germline loops: CDR1 MGHRA, CDR2 YSYEKL. Germline trimming cut 2 bases from V and 1 base from J; bases unmatched to any gene: 4. CDR3 loop: CASSQTGGLSYEQYF. The CDR3 coding sequence is TGCGCCAGCAGCCAAACAGGGGGGCTTTCCTACGAGCAGTACTTC.

This clonotype was recorded many times. The genes are TRBV28 and TRBJ1-2; 9 positions agree with TRBD1. The germline V gene encodes CDR1 MDHEN and CDR2 SYDVKM. The CDR3 is 14 residues long. The J segment lost 5 bases and the V segment lost 8 bases, leaving 9 bases of the junction unmatched. The DNA of the CDR3 is TGTGCCAGCGGAAGGGACAGGGATAAGTATGGCTACACCTTC. As protein: CASGRDRDKYGYTF.

This clonotype counts as medium-sized. The chain carries TRBV28 and TRBJ2-3; no firm D call. This CDR3 spans 13 amino acids. The germline CDR1 and CDR2 sequences are MDHEN and SYDVKM. The germline V and J ends were trimmed by 8 bases and 2 bases, with 11 bases remaining between them. In DNA, the CDR3 is TGTGCCAGCTCGACCGCTAACACAGATACGCAGTATTTT. This translates into CASSTANTDTQYF. Full variable domain (rest looked up from reference TRBV28 and TRBJ2-3): DVKVTQSSRYLVKRTGEKVFLECVQDMDHENMFWYRQDPGLGLRLIYFSYDVKMKEKGDIPEGYSVSREKKERFSLILESASTNQTSMYLCASSTANTDTQYFGPGTRLTVL.

This clonotype was found a few times. Just one base apart from a much larger clone, this may be a read error. The chain has TRBV19 and TRBJ1-3, with a possible D match to TRBD1 (6 bases). The CDR3 consists of 17 residues. In germline, CDR1 is LNHDA, CDR2 SQIVND (reference sequence). The CDR3 reads CASSMMGQTYSGSTIYF. As DNA, the CDR3 is TGTGCCAGTAGTATGATGGGACAAACCTACTCTGGAAGCACCATATATTTT.

Worth noting for this clonotype: A much bigger clone sits one base away, suggesting this may be a read error. This rearrangement joins TRBV6-2 or TRBV6-3 to TRBJ2-7, with TRBD2 identical over 13 bases. Per germline, CDR1 MNHEY and CDR2 SVGEGT. CDR3 length equals 15 residues. The chain's CDR3 is CASSLGTSGNDERYF. In nucleotides, the CDR3 is TGTGCCAGCAGTCTCGGGACTAGCGGGAATGACGAGCGGTACTTC.

As concerns this clonotype: This may arise from a read error, as a much more abundant clone is one base away. This likely comes from a read error, as the CDR3 has no conserved phenylalanine or tryptophan at its end. The chain has TRBV23-1 and TRBJ1-6; possible D gene TRBD1, 6 bases. TRBV23-1 is annotated as an ORF whose role is uncertain. Trimming shortened V by 2 bases and J by 1 base, and 12 bases separated the two germline ends. CDR3 size: 17 residues. CDR3 sequence: CASSQDTGKSYNSPLHS. CDR3 nucleotides: TGCGCCAGCAGTCAAGACACAGGGAAATCCTATAATTCACCCCTCCACTCT.

This clonotype ranks as medium-sized. This CDR3 is CASSQRQGFNNEQFF. The CDR3 DNA sequence: TGCGCCAGCAGCCAAAGACAGGGGTTTAACAATGAGCAGTTCTTC. The gene calls are TRBV4-1 and TRBJ2-1, with 8 nucleotides matching TRBD1. Looked up from germline, CDR1 is MGHRA and CDR2 is YSYEKL. The CDR3 contains 15 residues. The V and J ends lost 2 bases and 5 bases, in that order; junction bases with no gene match: 5.